The present TCR beta chain was sequenced within a study of cytomegalovirus exposure and HLA in healthy donors listed by TCRdb under 2017. In terms of the full investigation: In an earlier analysis of under 750 of the donors, approximately 300 Gb of sequence data and approximately 120 million unique TCR beta sequences from about 179 million T cells were reported. About 280 gigabases of sequencing data and around 87 million unique TCR sequences were included in an early release covering roughly 600 HLA-typed donors. Among the approximately 400 genotyped donors, around 81% belonged to the genetic ancestry cluster associated with self-reported Caucasian donors. The study aimed to test whether signatures of past pathogen exposure could be identified by cataloging public T cell receptors. The T cell repertoires of several hundred subjects were profiled by immunosequencing and related to cytomegalovirus serostatus. Besides the first cohort of around 700 subjects, a separate validation cohort made up of over 95 different subjects was used. The study combined high-throughput TCR immunosequencing, statistical association of individual TCRs with disease status, and machine learning to predict cytomegalovirus infection status. A later analysis re-examined previously published TCR beta repertoires from roughly 720 donors and added high-resolution HLA genotyping to investigate patterns of TCR occurrence. Rather than drawing on any new phenotypic data, the later analysis identified candidate immune exposures from TCR beta sequences and the way those sequences occurred across donors. An earlier analysis of several hundred of the donors used high-throughput TCR beta sequencing to judge whether each TCR beta V gene segment behaved as functional or pseudogenic. Alongside the repertoire data, information on donor age, sex, ethnicity and CMV serostatus was compiled. Genome-wide SNP genotypes for about three fifths of the roughly 700 donors were used in a later genetic analysis, which treated that subset as a discovery cohort. Every repertoire in the discovery cohort had been generated on one and the same sequencing platform. Class I and class II HLA loci were covered by the typing at four-digit resolution. Typing coverage differed by locus: A, B, C, DRB1 and DQB1 were typed in roughly 620-630 donors, DQA1 in 500 to 550, DPA1 in around 600, and DPB1 in 472. Five DR-DQ haplotypes were treated as single units for association and clustering because of strong linkage in the cohort. Among some 410 genotyped donors of the cohort, an average of about 220,000 unique TCR beta nucleotide sequences was sequenced per donor, of which about 19% were non-productive. Results and caveats for the whole study, not just this receptor: The earlier analysis of some 540 of the donors excluded over 15 rarely observed V segments, including chromosome 9 orphons, because counts were too low. In vitro tests confirmed that a few of the cytomegalovirus-associated TCR beta chains recognize cytomegalovirus antigens. Linkage disequilibrium might explain the correlated functional status among segregating V segments, but an unknown experimental factor could not be ruled out. A cluster of highly shared sequence variants was judged likely to represent a technical artifact of the sequencing pipeline. Some IMGT-functional V segments, including TRBV6-2 and TRBV6-3, could not be distinguished by the 87-base-pair reads and were therefore excluded. While some public TCRs were present in many individuals, most TCR sequences turned up only very rarely across donors. A later analysis found that TCR association rates varied across HLA loci, with DRB1 alleles showing the most associated TCRs and HLA-C alleles the fewest. In a later genetic analysis, a missense DCLRE1C variant was associated with V-gene and J-gene trimming of TCR beta chains, and the association was replicated in an independent cohort. A further reported finding was that TCR beta sequences accurately predicted the HLA-A and HLA-B alleles for most subjects in the first cohort. When HLA alleles, especially DR and DQ, strongly co-occurred, attributing TCR associations to individual alleles was difficult. The study gave a list of 150 to 200 TCR beta chains associated with cytomegalovirus. Roughly uniform sequencing depth across donors was assumed in presence/absence analyses, although this assumption may not hold. For the cohort, immune exposure information was limited to CMV serostatus. A later analysis associated 15,000 or so TCR beta sequences with specific HLA alleles at a false discovery rate of 0.05. In a later analysis, most CMV-associated TCR beta chains were found to appear HLA-restricted, with HLA associations seemingly driven largely by CMV exposure. Compared with the roughly 600-donor mean, donors in an Asian-associated ancestry cluster had fewer N-insertions in productive TCRs, according to a later genetic analysis. In an earlier analysis of some 540 of the donors, most TCR beta V segments appeared in productive rearrangements about 87% or about 30% of the time, broadly matching IMGT annotations. In a later analysis, HLA-associated TCR beta chains showed more clonal expansion and lower generation probabilities than non-associated chains that were equally common. The authors suggested that the approach could potentially be extended to other disease states and immunological phenotypes. HLA typing was unavailable for some donors at each locus, so association tests used only the typed subset. In both the original and validation cohorts, the classifier was reported to diagnose cytomegalovirus status with high specificity and sensitivity. Several of the top co-occurrence clusters appeared to be linked to parvovirus B19, influenza, CMV and Epstein-Barr virus, according to a later analysis. This cohort had only TCR beta chains sequenced, and the lack of alpha or paired-chain data limited which features could be detected.

The receptor library was made with the immunoSEQ multiplex PCR assay. For the multiplex PCR, a mixture combining 60 forward primers for TCR Vbeta segments and 13 reverse primers for TCR Jbeta segments was used. The CDR3 region of rearranged TCR beta genes was amplified from genomic DNA with a multiplex PCR assay. On the Illumina HiSeq System, the amplified TCR beta libraries were sequenced as 87-base-pair reads. The source study handled its data this way. A later analysis tallied 75 million to 95 million unique TCR beta chains across the 600 to 700 repertoires, and approximately 12 million of those chains were shared by two or more donors. To remove PCR and sequencing errors, raw reads were error-corrected and collapsed into unique sequences using a nearest-neighbor algorithm that merged closely related sequences. Alignment of CDR3 sequences to IMGT reference sequences was used to assign V, D and J gene segments. For a sequence to be retained, a match of at least six nucleotides was required to both a V gene segment and a J gene segment. A rearrangement counted as productive if the CDR3 had no stop codons and remained in frame with V and J, and every other rearrangement counted as non-productive. CDR3 was defined by IMGT convention, running from the second conserved V-encoded cysteine to the conserved J-encoded phenylalanine. In an earlier analysis of more than 550 of the donors, sequences lacking an unambiguous match to a single V gene segment were excluded. An earlier analysis of 587 of the donors classified V segments as functional when productive rearrangements were above 56.7% and as segregating when the standard deviation between donors was above 5%. To diagnose cytomegalovirus status from the catalog of TCR beta chain sequences, a statistical classification framework was built. A later analysis assigned V and J genes by comparing TCR nucleotide sequences with IMGT/GENE-DB human TR gene sequences. Using the TCRdist pipeline, a later analysis assigned CDR3 sequences along with most-parsimonious VDJ recombination scenarios. In a later analysis, every TCR beta chain was defined by the combination of its CDR3 amino acid sequence and its V-gene family, and reads without a unique V-gene family were dropped. A later analysis removed roughly 590 highly shared, low-generation-probability nucleotide sequences to deal with suspected cross-contamination and a sequencing artifact. A later analysis calculated a clonal expansion index for each public chain from normalized within-repertoire ranks of inferred template counts. Generation probabilities in a later analysis came from a VDJ recombination model fitted to out-of-frame rearrangements, and those results were checked against IGoR. In a later analysis, hypergeometric tests were used to score TCR-TCR, TCR-HLA and TCR-CMV co-occurrence, with a repertoire-size bias correction applied to TCR pairs. In a later analysis, false discovery rates were estimated by permuting HLA or CMV assignments 20 times. In a later analysis, co-occurring TCRs were grouped using DBSCAN, with TCRdist sequence similarity added in when clustering inside HLA-allele-positive subsets. Repertoires with fewer than 30,000 or more than 120,000 public chains were left out of co-occurrence clustering, as were about 5 repertoires with anomalous nucleotide sharing. The table comes from immuneACCESS by way of TCRdb, which keeps in-frame sequences with V and J called. Part of the clones is missing from these tables; in studies checked, under half for an unresolved V gene and the rest for unknown reasons. V and J calls and clone size come straight from that table; D and trimming were deduced from the DNA. The sample table holds about 200,000 clones. Around 0.74% of the sample belongs to the ten largest clones.

As regards this clone: What this receptor recognizes is not known.

The cohort comprised some 730 healthy bone marrow donors. Cohort members were all nominally healthy when sampled, although unrecorded immune exposures were likely present. The donor was CMV seronegative and was included in the group of hundreds of seronegative cohort members. Every donor gave a peripheral blood sample, and the peripheral blood mononuclear cells from that sample were used for TCR beta sequencing. The Qiagen DNeasy Blood Extraction Kit was used to extract genomic DNA from the blood cell samples. CDR1 GTSNPN and CDR2 SVGIG are derived from the germline V gene (reference sequence). The CDR3, cysteine through phenylalanine, is 16 amino acids long. The sequence is cut down to CDR3 DNA, 48 bases in frame from base 1. The junction carries 18 bases between V and J, which are trimmed by 2 bases and 4 bases respectively.

Sequencing used PBMCs. The chain couples TRBV30 to TRBJ2-1; TRBD1 is a weak D gene call, 7 bases matching. This receptor was obtained from a boy aged 5 to 17 in good health and CMV-seronegative. The CDR3 protein sequence reads: CAWSPNQGGRYNEQFF. At the DNA level, the sequence is TGTGCCTGGAGTCCCAACCAGGGGGGTAGGTACAATGAGCAGTTCTTC.